These T cell receptor beta chains were read from a single sample in a study of T cells in localized non-small cell lung cancer. Repertoires were generated with immunoSEQ multiplex PCR, while TCRdb's copy carries only in-frame clones and drops some. The table has 25,000 to 35,000 clones, 94% seen once; the top ten hold less than 0.8%. The sample consisted of peripheral blood, taken before any cancer treatment. The receptors were sampled from a woman aged 35-75 years with stage I lung adenocarcinoma. Both conserved end residues are part of each CDR3. The D gene is left open where the match is weak. Clone size, where shown, is once, few, many, or a class for clones that have expanded.

abundance,d_gene,len,v_gene,j_gene,CDR3aa,CDR3nt
NA,NA,13,TRBV6-1,TRBJ1-1,CASCEGDWTEAFF,TGTGCCAGCTGTGAAGGGGATTGGACTGAAGCTTTCTTT
NA,NA,15,TRBV5-5,TRBJ1-1,CASNSGSSANTEAFF,TGTGCCAGCAACTCAGGGAGTTCGGCGAACACTGAAGCTTTCTTT
NA,TRBD2,14,TRBV6-5,TRBJ2-1,CASSYSGGGNEQFF,TGTGCCAGCAGTTACTCGGGCGGGGGAAATGAGCAGTTCTTC
NA,NA,15,TRBV6-5,TRBJ1-2,CASSWTATNNYGYTF,TGTGCCAGCAGCTGGACAGCAACCAATAACTATGGCTACACCTTC
once,NA,14,TRBV6-1,TRBJ1-1,CASIEGGRRTEAFF,TGTGCCAGCATTGAAGGAGGGCGTCGCACTGAAGCTTTCTTT
NA,NA,14,TRBV19,TRBJ1-4,CASSKRPTNEKLFF,TGTGCCAGTAGTAAACGGCCTACTAATGAAAAACTGTTTTTT
NA,NA,13,TRBV6-1,TRBJ1-6,CASTGGQGSPLHF,TGTGCCAGCACCGGGGGGCAGGGGTCACCCCTCCACTTT
once,NA,15,TRBV4-3,TRBJ2-3,CASSQDYVGTDTQYF,TGCGCCAGCAGCCAAGATTACGTGGGAACAGATACGCAGTATTTT
NA,NA,14,TRBV28,TRBJ2-4,CASSSRGGLDIQYF,TGTGCCAGCAGTTCCAGGGGGGGGCTTGACATTCAGTACTTC
NA,NA,14,TRBV7-2,TRBJ1-1,CASSLLGRGTEAFF,TGTGCCAGCAGCCTATTGGGGCGGGGCACTGAAGCTTTCTTT
NA,NA,15,TRBV7-2,TRBJ2-6,CASSLGGSGANVLTF,TGTGCCAGCAGCTTAGGGGGATCAGGGGCCAACGTCCTGACTTTC
NA,NA,15,TRBV9,TRBJ2-1,CASSVRGDSYNEQFF,TGTGCCAGCAGCGTAAGAGGGGACTCCTACAATGAGCAGTTCTTC
NA,NA,15,TRBV19,TRBJ1-1,CASSMEGGMNTEAFF,TGTGCCAGTAGTATGGAAGGTGGGATGAACACTGAAGCTTTCTTT
NA,TRBD2,16,TRBV5-1,TRBJ2-1,CASSRIAGSNRYEQFF,TGCGCCAGCAGCCGAATAGCGGGGTCGAATCGGTATGAGCAGTTCTTC
once,NA,18,TRBV9,TRBJ2-6,CASSVGVDAPSGANVLTF,TGTGCCAGCAGCGTAGGAGTAGACGCCCCCTCTGGGGCCAACGTCCTGACTTTC
NA,NA,17,TRBV14,TRBJ2-4,CASSPAQWDMGKNIQYF,TGTGCCAGCAGCCCCGCCCAGTGGGACATGGGCAAAAACATTCAGTACTTC
NA,TRBD2,14,TRBV2,TRBJ2-3,CASSPTSGTDTQYF,TGTGCCAGCAGTCCGACTAGCGGCACAGATACGCAGTATTTT
NA,NA,13,TRBV6-5,TRBJ2-7,CASSYLAGYEQYF,TGTGCCAGCAGTTACCTAGCAGGATACGAGCAGTACTTC
NA,TRBD2,16,TRBV2,TRBJ2-1,CASKGLGGGSYNEQFF,TGTGCCAGCAAAGGGTTGGGCGGGGGCTCCTACAATGAGCAGTTCTTC
NA,TRBD2,14,TRBV7-2,TRBJ2-5,CASSLAGFQETQYF,TGTGCCAGCAGTCTAGCGGGGTTCCAAGAGACCCAGTACTTC
once,NA,14,TRBV4-3,TRBJ2-5,CASSPQRVYGTQYF,TGCGCCAGCAGCCCCCAACGGGTTTACGGGACCCAGTACTTC
NA,TRBD2,14,TRBV6-1,TRBJ2-3,CASRGTSGGDTQYF,TGTGCCAGCAGGGGGACTAGCGGAGGAGATACGCAGTATTTT
NA,NA,12,TRBV7-2,TRBJ2-3,CASSSSTSRAYF,TGTGCCAGCAGCTCCTCGACTAGTCGAGCGTATTTT
NA,NA,15,TRBV4-3,TRBJ1-1,CASSLLPTGITEAFF,TGCGCCAGCAGCCTTCTCCCGACGGGGATAACTGAAGCTTTCTTT
NA,NA,15,TRBV7-2,TRBJ2-1,CASTSRQVSYNEQFF,TGTGCCAGCACCTCCAGACAGGTCTCCTACAATGAGCAGTTCTTC
NA,NA,15,TRBV6-6,TRBJ2-7,CASSYGTPRANEQYF,TGTGCCAGCAGTTACGGTACCCCAAGGGCGAACGAGCAGTACTTC
NA,NA,15,TRBV10-3,TRBJ2-2,CAISPSQGGTGELFF,TGTGCCATCAGTCCCAGCCAGGGTGGCACCGGGGAGCTGTTTTTT
NA,NA,11,TRBV2,TRBJ1-1,CASGRGKEAFF,TGTGCCAGCGGGCGGGGTAAAGAAGCTTTCTTT
few,NA,17,TRBV7-3,TRBJ1-1,CASSLQGSYEYDTEAFF,TGTGCCAGCAGCTTACAGGGATCATACGAGTATGACACTGAAGCTTTCTTT
NA,TRBD1,17,TRBV7-6,TRBJ1-5,CASSPRLGDRPNQPQHF,TGTGCCAGCAGCCCTCGCCTAGGGGACAGGCCGAATCAGCCCCAGCATTTT
NA,NA,14,TRBV5-1,TRBJ2-6,CASYPNSGANVLTF,TGCGCCAGCTATCCGAACTCTGGGGCCAACGTCCTGACTTTC
NA,TRBD2,24,TRBV28,TRBJ2-5,CASSSPPRWALGLAGGRVRETQYF,TGTGCCAGCAGTTCACCACCTAGGTGGGCGCTTGGACTAGCGGGGGGGCGTGTAAGGGAGACCCAGTACTTC
NA,NA,17,TRBV19,TRBJ2-3,CASSIRAPSAGTDTQYF,TGTGCCAGTAGTATTCGTGCCCCCTCAGCAGGCACAGATACGCAGTATTTT
NA,NA,19,TRBV7-6,TRBJ2-1,CASSPSIRGEKSSYNEQFF,TGTGCCAGCAGCCCCAGCATACGGGGCGAAAAGAGCTCCTACAATGAGCAGTTCTTC
NA,TRBD2,18,TRBV7-2,TRBJ2-2,CASSLGLAGGWYTGELFF,TGTGCCAGCAGCTTAGGGCTAGCGGGGGGTTGGTACACCGGGGAGCTGTTTTTT
NA,NA,14,TRBV7-9,TRBJ2-7,CASSLVPSSYEQYF,TGTGCCAGCAGCTTAGTCCCAAGCTCCTACGAGCAGTACTTC
NA,NA,14,TRBV6-4,TRBJ1-5,CASSVYLGNQPQHF,TGTGCCAGCAGTGTATACTTGGGTAATCAGCCCCAGCATTTT
once,NA,13,TRBV5-1,TRBJ1-4,CASSATTREKLFF,TGCGCCAGCAGCGCGACGACCAGAGAAAAACTGTTTTTT
NA,TRBD1,14,TRBV5-6,TRBJ2-4,CASSLGPGGDIQYF,TGTGCCAGCAGCTTGGGGCCAGGGGGCGACATTCAGTACTTC
NA,TRBD1,13,TRBV6-1,TRBJ2-5,CASSEPGGETQYF,TGTGCCAGCAGTGAACCAGGGGGCGAGACCCAGTACTTC
NA,TRBD1,14,TRBV5-1,TRBJ1-2,CASSFSGTEYGYTF,TGCGCCAGCAGCTTCTCCGGGACAGAATATGGCTACACCTTC
once,NA,16,TRBV7-6,TRBJ2-3,CASSSPLTDRTDTQYF,TGTGCCAGCAGCTCCCCCCTGACAGACCGCACAGATACGCAGTATTTT
NA,TRBD2,15,TRBV6-5,TRBJ2-7,CASSSRLAGGYEQYF,TGTGCCAGCAGTTCCAGACTAGCGGGAGGCTACGAGCAGTACTTC
NA,NA,16,TRBV7-2,TRBJ2-1,CASSLASGSSYNEQFF,TGTGCCAGCAGCTTAGCGTCGGGGAGCTCCTACAATGAGCAGTTCTTC
NA,NA,15,TRBV7-6,TRBJ1-5,CASSLGAGINQPQHF,TGTGCCAGCAGCCTGGGGGCAGGGATCAATCAGCCCCAGCATTTT
NA,NA,13,TRBV19,TRBJ1-2,CASSIGAGYGYTF,TGTGCCAGTAGTATAGGAGCAGGTTATGGCTACACCTTC
once,TRBD1,14,TRBV27,TRBJ1-1,CASCLTGVNTEAFF,TGTGCCAGCTGTTTAACAGGGGTGAACACTGAAGCTTTCTTT
once,NA,14,TRBV5-4,TRBJ1-1,CASSLGQGSIEAFF,TGTGCCAGCAGCTTGGGCCAGGGGAGTATTGAAGCTTTCTTT
NA,NA,15,TRBV10-3,TRBJ2-4,CAISASGGTKNIQYF,TGTGCCATCAGTGCCTCCGGGGGTACCAAAAACATTCAGTACTTC
NA,TRBD1,14,TRBV11-3,TRBJ1-1,CASSSGQGNTEAFF,TGTGCCAGCAGCTCAGGACAGGGAAACACTGAAGCTTTCTTT
NA,TRBD2,15,TRBV9,TRBJ2-3,CASNLAGWSTDTQYF,TGTGCCAGCAACCTAGCGGGGTGGAGCACAGATACGCAGTATTTT
NA,NA,14,TRBV19,TRBJ1-1,CASNLAGANTEAFF,TGTGCCAGTAACCTAGCTGGGGCGAACACTGAAGCTTTCTTT
few,NA,14,TRBV7-9,TRBJ1-6,CASSLEGEWSPLHF,TGTGCCAGCAGCTTAGAAGGGGAGTGGTCACCCCTCCACTTT
once,NA,12,TRBV18,TRBJ2-3,CASSPSTDTQYF,TGTGCCAGCTCACCTAGCACAGATACGCAGTATTTT
NA,TRBD1,15,TRBV9,TRBJ1-4,CASSFRQGVGEKLFF,TGTGCCAGCAGCTTTCGACAGGGAGTGGGTGAAAAACTGTTTTTT
NA,TRBD1,14,TRBV5-6,TRBJ2-7,CASNLQGAEYEQYF,TGTGCCAGCAACTTGCAGGGGGCGGAGTACGAGCAGTACTTC
NA,TRBD1,15,TRBV9,TRBJ1-2,CASSVDRDINYGYTF,TGTGCCAGCAGCGTGGACAGGGACATAAACTATGGCTACACCTTC
NA,NA,17,TRBV19,TRBJ1-2,CASSIMTTRTLNYGYTF,TGTGCCAGTAGTATTATGACTACCCGGACACTTAACTATGGCTACACCTTC
NA,NA,16,TRBV4-2,TRBJ1-1,CASSQEMRAMNTEAFF,TGTGCCAGCAGCCAAGAGATGCGGGCCATGAACACTGAAGCTTTCTTT
NA,TRBD1,11,TRBV7-9,TRBJ1-1,CASSYRGGAFF,TGTGCCAGCAGTTACAGGGGGGGAGCTTTCTTT